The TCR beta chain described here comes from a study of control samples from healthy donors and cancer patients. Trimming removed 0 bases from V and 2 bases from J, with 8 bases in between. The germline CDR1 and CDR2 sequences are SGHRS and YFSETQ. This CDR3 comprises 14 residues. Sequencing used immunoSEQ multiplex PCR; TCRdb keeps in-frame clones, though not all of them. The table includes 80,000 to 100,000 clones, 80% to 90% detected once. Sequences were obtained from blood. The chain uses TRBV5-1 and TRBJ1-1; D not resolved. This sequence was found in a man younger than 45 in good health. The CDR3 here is CASSLGQANTEAFF. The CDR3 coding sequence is TGCGCCAGCAGCTTGGGCCAGGCTAACACTGAAGCTTTCTTT. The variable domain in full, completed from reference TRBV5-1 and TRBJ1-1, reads KAGVTQTPRYLIKTRGQQVTLSCSPISGHRSVSWYQQTPGQGLQFLFEYFSETQRNKGNFPGRFSGRQFSNSRSEMNVSTLELGDSALYLCASSLGQANTEAFFGQGTRLTVV.